This T cell receptor (beta chain) was identified in a study of shared clonotypes between healthy human individuals. The CDR3 contains 15 residues. V was pared by 5 bases and J by 9 bases, with 20 bases between. Germline assignment: CDR1 MDHEN and CDR2 SYDVKM. Template for every sorted-subset replicate PCR totaled about 0.2 ug DNA, about 30,000 T cell genomes. TCRdb's copy holds only in-frame clones and misses some; the assay was immunoSEQ multiplex PCR. The sample includes around 550,000 clones, approximately 95% seen only once; the top ten take 0.11%. Terminally differentiated effector memory CD45RA+ cells were excluded from the naive CD8 cells, which were CD45RO-negative and positively selected for CCR7. This clone has only one observation.

The chain has TRBV28 and TRBJ2-1; D may be TRBD2 (5 bases). The clonotype was recovered from a woman in her 30s in good health. Sequencing was carried out using naive CD8+ T cells sorted from blood. CDR3 DNA: TGTGCCAGCAGTAATCCCTCCGAGGGTGTAAGTGAGCAGTTCTTC. This sequence encodes CASSNPSEGVSEQFF.